This T cell receptor beta chain comes out of a study of shared clonotypes between healthy human individuals. Across the whole study: Participating donors consisted of two women and a few men aged 18 to 49. Study-wide findings and caveats: Shared clonotypes across all four donors exceeded non-shared ones in generation probability.

Concerning this clone itself: Its antigen remains unidentified.

The germline V and J ends were trimmed by 5 bases and 6 bases, with 13 bases remaining between them. This CDR3 spans 13 amino acids. The V gene's germline CDR1 is SEHNR and CDR2 FQNEAQ (reference sequence). The table came from immunoSEQ multiplex PCR; TCRdb's copy has only in-frame clones and leaves some out. The sample carries approximately 1.5 million clones, 95% to 99% recorded once. Sequenced: naive CD4+ T cells sorted from blood. Subset given: CD45RA+ positively selected. The chain combines TRBV7-9 with TRBJ1-2; no firm D call. This TCR derives from a man aged 25 to 40 in good health. The CDR3 nucleotides are TGTGCCAGCAGCCGAATTCGTGGGGATGGCTACACCTTC. Its protein product is CASSRIRGDGYTF. Complete variable domain (other parts from reference TRBV7-9 and TRBJ1-2): DTGVSQNPRHKITKRGQNVTFRCDPISEHNRLYWYRQTLGQGPEFLTYFQNEAQLEKSRLLSDRFSAERPKGSFSTLEIQRTEQGDSAMYLCASSRIRGDGYTFGSGTRLTVV.